This T cell receptor beta chain was identified in a study of naive and memory T cell subsets. With 4 bases clipped from V and 10 bases from J, the junction kept 1 base outside the gene matches. This CDR3 has 11 amino acids. CD8 T cells were positively selected from what remained after CD4 positive selection. Two oligonucleotides, mixed equimolar, formed the beta constant-region primer covering TRBC1 and TRBC2. Nested alpha and beta constant-region primers with the SP2 primer drove four PCR rounds on ligated cDNA. TCRdb reprocessed the UMI-ligation and nested PCR reads via MiXCR and lists one record per CDR3 protein. The top ten hold about 1.2% of the sample, which has some 82,000 distinct CDR3 sequences, 8% to 9.5% seen once.

V and J are TRBV12-3 or TRBV12-4 and TRBJ2-1, with 7 bases lining up with TRBD2. The origin of this receptor is a human donor in good health. Sequenced input: naive CD8+ T cells from blood. The CDR3 DNA follows: TGTGCCAGCAGTTCTAGCGGAGAGCAGTTCTTC. Amino acid sequence: CASSSSGEQFF.